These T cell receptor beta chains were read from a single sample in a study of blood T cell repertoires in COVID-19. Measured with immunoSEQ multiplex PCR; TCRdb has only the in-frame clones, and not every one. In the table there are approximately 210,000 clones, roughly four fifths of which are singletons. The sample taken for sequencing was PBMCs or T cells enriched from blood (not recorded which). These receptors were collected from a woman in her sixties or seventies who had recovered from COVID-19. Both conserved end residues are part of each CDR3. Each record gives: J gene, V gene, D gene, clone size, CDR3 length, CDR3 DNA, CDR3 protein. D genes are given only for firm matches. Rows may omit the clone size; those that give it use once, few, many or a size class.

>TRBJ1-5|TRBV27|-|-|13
TGTGCCAGCAGTTTGGCGGGAGGGCAGCCCCAGCATTTT
CASSLAGGQPQHF
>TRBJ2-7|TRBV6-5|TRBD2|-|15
TGTGCCAGCAGTCCCTCGGGACTAGCGATCCACGAGCAGTACTTC
CASSPSGLAIHEQYF
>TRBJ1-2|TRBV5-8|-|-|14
TGTGCCAGCAGCTTGGCCCCTCACAGCTATGGCTACACCTTC
CASSLAPHSYGYTF
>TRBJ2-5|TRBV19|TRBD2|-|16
TGTGCCAGTAGTATAGCTGGGACTAGCGGCAAAAAGACCCAGTACTTC
CASSIAGTSGKKTQYF
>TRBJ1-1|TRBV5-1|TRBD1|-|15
TGCGCCAGCAGCCGACCGGGACAGGGGACCGCTGAAGCTTTCTTT
CASSRPGQGTAEAFF
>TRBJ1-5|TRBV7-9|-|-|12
TGTGCCAGCAATACAGGTCTTCAGCCCCAGCATTTT
CASNTGLQPQHF
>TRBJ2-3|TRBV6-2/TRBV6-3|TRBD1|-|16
TGTGCCAGCAGTTTAAACCGGGACAGAGGAACAGATACGCAGTATTTT
CASSLNRDRGTDTQYF
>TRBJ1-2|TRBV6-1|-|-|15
TGTGCCAGCAGTGAAGCGTGGGGCCCGGCCTATGGCTACACCTTC
CASSEAWGPAYGYTF
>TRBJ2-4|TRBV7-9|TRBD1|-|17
TGTGCCAGCAGCCGAGCACAGGGGGCCGTGGCCAAAAACATTCAGTACTTC
CASSRAQGAVAKNIQYF
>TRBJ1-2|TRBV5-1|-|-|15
TGCGCCAGCAGCTTGGTGGAGCCAGCTAACTATGGCTACACCTTC
CASSLVEPANYGYTF
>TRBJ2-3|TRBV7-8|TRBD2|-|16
TGTGCCAGCAGCACGCCTGGGCGGGGGGTCACAGATACGCAGTATTTT
CASSTPGRGVTDTQYF
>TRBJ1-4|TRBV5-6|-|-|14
TGTGCCAGCAGCTTCGGCCAGGGAGGAGAAAAACTGTTTTTT
CASSFGQGGEKLFF
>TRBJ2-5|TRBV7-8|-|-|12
TGTGCCAGCAGCCCGGGACAAGAGACCCAGTACTTC
CASSPGQETQYF
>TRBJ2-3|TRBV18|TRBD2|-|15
TGTGCCAGCTCACCTGAAGCGGGAGTGGCAGATACGCAGTATTTT
CASSPEAGVADTQYF
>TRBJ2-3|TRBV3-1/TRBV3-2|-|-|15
TGTGCCAGCAGCTTAACCCGGGATTCTAAAGATACGCAGTATTTT
CASSLTRDSKDTQYF
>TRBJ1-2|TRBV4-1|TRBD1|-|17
TGCGCCAGCAGCCAGCCCCACTTCGGGACAGCTAACTATGGCTACACCTTC
CASSQPHFGTANYGYTF
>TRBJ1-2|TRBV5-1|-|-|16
TGCGCCAGCAGCTTGGACACAGGGAAACGGAGCTATGGCTACACCTTC
CASSLDTGKRSYGYTF
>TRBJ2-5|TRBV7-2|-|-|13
TGTGCCAGCAGCTCGACAGGGCGGGGGACCCAGTACTTC
CASSSTGRGTQYF
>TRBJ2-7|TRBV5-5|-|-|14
TGTGCCAGCAGCTTCGACTGGAGCTCCTACGAGCAGTACTTC
CASSFDWSSYEQYF
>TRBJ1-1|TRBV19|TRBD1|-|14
TGTGCCAGTAGTAGGGGGACAGGGGCTATTGAAGCTTTCTTT
CASSRGTGAIEAFF
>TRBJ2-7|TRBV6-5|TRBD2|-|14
TGTGCCAGCAGTTACTCGGCGGGAGAAAGCGAGCAGTACTTC
CASSYSAGESEQYF
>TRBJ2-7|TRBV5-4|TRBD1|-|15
TGTGCCAGCAGCCCCGGCGCGGGACAGGGTTTCGAGCAGTACTTC
CASSPGAGQGFEQYF
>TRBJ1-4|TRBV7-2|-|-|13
TGTGCCAGCAGCTGGGGGGGCACTGAAAAACTGTTTTTT
CASSWGGTEKLFF
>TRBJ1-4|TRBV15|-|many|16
TGTGCCACCAGCAGTCAACAGGGCACGTCTAATGAAAAACTGTTTTTT
CATSSQQGTSNEKLFF
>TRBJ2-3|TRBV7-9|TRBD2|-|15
TGTGCCAGCAGCCGCCAGGGACTAGCCACAGATACGCAGTATTTT
CASSRQGLATDTQYF
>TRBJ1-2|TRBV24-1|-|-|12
TGTGCCACCAGTGAGGGCATTTATGGCTACACCTTC
CATSEGIYGYTF
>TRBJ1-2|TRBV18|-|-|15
TGTGCCAGCTCACCACCGAGGGACACCCACTATGGCTACACCTTC
CASSPPRDTHYGYTF
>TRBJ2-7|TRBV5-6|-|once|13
TGTGCCAGCAGCTTGTCAGGGTTGGGGGAGCAGTACTTC
CASSLSGLGEQYF
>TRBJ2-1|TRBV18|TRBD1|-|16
TGTGCCAGCTCACCACCCGTTCACCAGGGGGTCAATGAGCAGTTCTTC
CASSPPVHQGVNEQFF
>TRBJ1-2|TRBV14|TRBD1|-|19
TGTGCCAGCAGCGAAGGAGGCAGGACAGGGTTTCTTAGCGGCTATGGCTACACCTTC
CASSEGGRTGFLSGYGYTF
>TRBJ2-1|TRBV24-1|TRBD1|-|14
TGTGCCACCAGCGGGACAGGGGGAAGGTATGAGCAGTTCTTC
CATSGTGGRYEQFF
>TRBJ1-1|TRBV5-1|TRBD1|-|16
TGCGCCAGCAGCTTGGTCCCACAGGGGATGAACACTGAAGCTTTCTTT
CASSLVPQGMNTEAFF
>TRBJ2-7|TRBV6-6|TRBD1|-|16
TGTGCCAGCAGTTACTCCGCCCGACAGGGAAGCTACGAGCAGTACTTC
CASSYSARQGSYEQYF
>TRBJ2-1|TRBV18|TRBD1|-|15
TGTGCCAGCTCACTTACCGGGACAGCGTCCGATGAGCAGTTCTTC
CASSLTGTASDEQFF
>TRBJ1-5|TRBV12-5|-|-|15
TGTGCTAGTGGTCCCTCGAGCACAGGGCATCAGCCCCAGCATTTT
CASGPSSTGHQPQHF
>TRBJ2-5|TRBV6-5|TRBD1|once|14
TGTGCCAGCAGTACGGGGACAGGGAAAGAGACCCAGTACTTC
CASSTGTGKETQYF
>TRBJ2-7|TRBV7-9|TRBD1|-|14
TGTGCCAGCAGCTCCCGGACAGGGAGCGACGAGCAGTACTTC
CASSSRTGSDEQYF
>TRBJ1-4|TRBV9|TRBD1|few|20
TGTGCCAGCAGCGTAGACCCGTGGGGTCCTACAGGGGCAACTAATGAAAAACTGTTTTTT
CASSVDPWGPTGATNEKLFF
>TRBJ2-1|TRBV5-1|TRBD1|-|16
TGCGCCAGCAGCTTGGTGGGGACAGGGGACTACAATGAGCAGTTCTTC
CASSLVGTGDYNEQFF
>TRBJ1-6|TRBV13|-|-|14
TGTGCCAGCAGCTTAGGCCGGGGAGGGTCACCCCTCCACTTT
CASSLGRGGSPLHF
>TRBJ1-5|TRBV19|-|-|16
TGTGCCAGTACACTTAATGGGGCAACAAACAATCAGCCCCAGCATTTT
CASTLNGATNNQPQHF
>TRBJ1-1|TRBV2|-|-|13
TGTGCCAGCAGTGCCCAACCGTGGCCTGAAGCTTTCTTT
CASSAQPWPEAFF
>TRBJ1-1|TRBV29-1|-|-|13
TGCAGCGCCTGCAGACACGAAAACACTGAAGCTTTCTTT
CSACRHENTEAFF
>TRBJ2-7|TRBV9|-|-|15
TGTGCCAGCAGCGTAGGAACAGGCAGCTCCTACGAGCAGTACTTC
CASSVGTGSSYEQYF
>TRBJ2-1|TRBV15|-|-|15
TGTGCCACCAGCAGAGATCAGGGAGGGGGCAATGAGCAGTTCTTC
CATSRDQGGGNEQFF
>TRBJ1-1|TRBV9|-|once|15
TGTGCCAGCAGCGTAGGGACAGCGTACGGCACTGAAGCTTTCTTT
CASSVGTAYGTEAFF
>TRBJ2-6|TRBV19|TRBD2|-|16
TGTGCCAGTAGTAGGTGGGACTACTCTGGGGCCAACGTCCTGACTTTC
CASSRWDYSGANVLTF
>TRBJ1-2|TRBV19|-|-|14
TGTGCCAGTAGTATCCAACAGGGATTCTATGGCTACACCTTC
CASSIQQGFYGYTF
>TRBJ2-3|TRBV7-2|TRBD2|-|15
TGTGCCAGCAGCTTAGTAGCGGGAGAAGAAGATACGCAGTATTTT
CASSLVAGEEDTQYF
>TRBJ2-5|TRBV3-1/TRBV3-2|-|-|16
TGTGCCAGCAGCCAAGATCGACAGTATCTACAAGAGACCCAGTACTTC
CASSQDRQYLQETQYF
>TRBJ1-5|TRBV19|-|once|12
TGTGCCAGTAACTATAACAATCAGCCCCAGCATTTT
CASNYNNQPQHF
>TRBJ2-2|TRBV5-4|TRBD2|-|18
TGTGCCAGCAGCCGAGGGACTAGCGGGGGCCAGAACACCGGGGAGCTGTTTTTT
CASSRGTSGGQNTGELFF
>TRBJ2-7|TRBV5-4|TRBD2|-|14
TGTGCCAGCAGCTTGGGGGACTACTCCTACGAGCAGTACTTC
CASSLGDYSYEQYF
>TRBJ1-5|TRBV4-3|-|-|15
TGCGCCAGCAGCCAAGATTCGCGGGTCGGTCAGCCCCAGCATTTT
CASSQDSRVGQPQHF
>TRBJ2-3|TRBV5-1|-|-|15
TGCGCCAGCAGCCGAGACTCCTCTAGCACAGATACGCAGTATTTT
CASSRDSSSTDTQYF